Below are 2 T cell receptor beta chains sequenced from a single sample in a study of control samples from healthy donors and cancer patients. The repertoire was sequenced with immunoSEQ multiplex PCR; TCRdb's copy has only in-frame clones and lacks some. The sample holds about 120,000 clones, 80% to 90% seen once. The sequencing input was blood. The source is a man between 50 and 59 years old in good health.

This chain connects TRBV4-3 to TRBJ1-1; 9 nucleotides align to TRBD1. The CDR3 has 16 amino acids. Germline lookup yields CDR1 LGHNA and CDR2 YSLEER. V lost 1 base and J lost 11; bases outside the gene matches: 14. The CDR3 bases are TGCGCCAGCAGCCAAGCCGTTGGGACAGGGCATGCAATGGCTTTCTTT. The encoded protein is CASSQAVGTGHAMAFF.

The chain links TRBV4-2 to TRBJ1-5; tentatively, D is TRBD1 (5 bases). CDR3 length equals 16 residues. The V gene lost 0 bases and the J gene lost 4 bases, with 13 bases spanning the gap. CDR1 and CDR2 (germline): LGHNA, YNFKEQ. CDR3 region: CASSQETQGMNQPQHF. CDR3 in DNA: TGTGCCAGCAGCCAAGAGACTCAGGGTATGAATCAGCCCCAGCATTTT.